A single sample is the source of the 32 T cell receptor beta chains below, sequenced in a study of cytomegalovirus exposure and HLA in healthy donors. The PCR was carried out with 60 Vbeta primers and 13 Jbeta primers. Generated by immunoSEQ multiplex PCR, the TCRdb table keeps only in-frame clones and is missing some. The sample consists of some 150,000 clones, more than 60% of them appearing once. The material sequenced was PBMCs. These receptors originate from a man in his forties or fifties in good health and CMV-seronegative.

Written as DNA, the CDR3 is TGCGCCAGCGCCGGGACAGGGGCTCAGCCCCAGCATTTT. This encodes CASAGTGAQPQHF. The chain is built from TRBV4-1 and TRBJ1-5; the match to TRBD1 covers 10 bases. The germline CDR1 and CDR2 sequences are MGHRA and YSYEKL. With V trimmed by 8 bases and J by 6 bases, 4 bases remained unmatched. The CDR3 length is 13 residues.

The chain links TRBV6-5 to TRBJ2-7; D perhaps matches TRBD1 (5 bases). Trimming stripped 6 bases from V and 0 bases from J, with 12 bases between. In germline, CDR1 is MNHEY, CDR2 SVGAGI. The CDR3 is 14 amino acids. CDR3 nucleotide sequence: TGTGCCAGCAGGGACACGGAAAACTCCTACGAGCAGTACTTC. It codes for CASRDTENSYEQYF.

The chain combines TRBV6-5 with TRBJ2-1; 10 bases align to TRBD1. There are 14 residues in the CDR3. V shed 7 bases, J shed 8 bases, and the junction held 8 bases outside the gene matches. Germline V lookup: CDR1 MNHEY, CDR2 SVGAGI. CDR3 bases: TGTGCCAGCACCCAGACAGGGGGCTTCGATGAGCAGTTCTTC. The encoded protein is CASTQTGGFDEQFF.

This chain links TRBV5-4 with TRBJ2-1, with a tentative D call TRBD2 (8 bases). Germline V CDR1 and CDR2: SGHNT, YYREEE (reference sequence). The CDR3 length is 11 residues. V was pared by 6 bases and J by 14 bases, with 15 bases between. This CDR3 reads CASTTGGGKFF. The CDR3 DNA is TGTGCCAGCACCACGGGAGGGGGCAAGTTCTTC. Based on the CDR3 plus reference TRBV5-4 and TRBJ2-1, the full variable domain is ETGVTQSPTHLIKTRGQQVTLRCSSQSGHNTVSWYQQALGQGPQFIFQYYREEENGRGNFPPRFSGLQFPNYSSELNVNALELDDSALYLCASTTGGGKFFGPGTRLTVL.

This clone was seen a single time. The chain uses TRBV9 and TRBJ2-2; D uncertain. Germline CDR1 and CDR2: SGDLS and YYNGEE. Trimming removed 0 bases at V and 0 bases at J, with 6 bases between. This CDR3 contains 15 residues. The DNA of the CDR3 is TGTGCCAGCAGCGTAGCGGTAACGAACACCGGGGAGCTGTTTTTT. Translated: CASSVAVTNTGELFF.

The gene calls are TRBV5-1 and TRBJ2-2; the D is unclear. The CDR3 sequence is 14 residues long. Trimming stripped 7 bases from V and 0 bases from J, with 10 bases between. Germline CDR1 is SGHRS and CDR2 is YFSETQ. The CDR3 DNA follows: TGCGCCAGCCGCCGAGCCCCGAACACCGGGGAGCTGTTTTTT. Encoded protein: CASRRAPNTGELFF.

The chain links TRBV5-1 to TRBJ2-7; 8 positions match TRBD1. Germline CDR1 and CDR2: SGHRS and YFSETQ. Trimming cost V 0 bases and J 5 bases; bases outside gene matches: 7. The CDR3 has 15 amino acids. DNA for the CDR3: TGCGCCAGCAGCTTGGCGGGGGACAGGACCCACGAGCAGTACTTC. Encoded protein: CASSLAGDRTHEQYF. Full variable domain (outside the CDR3, taken from reference TRBV5-1 and TRBJ2-7): KAGVTQTPRYLIKTRGQQVTLSCSPISGHRSVSWYQQTPGQGLQFLFEYFSETQRNKGNFPGRFSGRQFSNSRSEMNVSTLELGDSALYLCASSLAGDRTHEQYFGPGTRLTVT.

J is TRBJ1-6 and V is TRBV5-1, with 8 bases matching TRBD1. Germline trimming cut 3 bases from V and 9 bases from J; bases unmatched to any gene: 8. In germline, CDR1 is SGHRS, CDR2 YFSETQ. CDR3 length: 15 amino acids. In DNA form, the CDR3 reads TGCGCCAGCAGCTGGGGGCCGGGACAGGCTTCACCCCTCCACTTT. Amino acid sequence: CASSWGPGQASPLHF.

This chain's CDR3 is CASSLARRTGYGGGYTF. The CDR3 nucleotides read TGTGCCAGCAGCTTAGCGCGGAGGACAGGGTACGGCGGTGGCTACACCTTC. V is TRBV7-2 and J is TRBJ1-2, with 8 nucleotides matching TRBD1. The CDR3 has 17 amino acids. The trim removed 0 bases at V and 7 bases at J, leaving 13 bases unmatched. The germline V gene has CDR1 SGHTA and CDR2 FQGNSA.

A note on this clone: Other DNA sequences in the sample encode the same CDR3. The chain has TRBV5-4 and TRBJ1-6; the match to TRBD1 covers 10 bases. The CDR3 runs 15 residues. CDR1 SGHNT and CDR2 YYREEE come from the germline V gene (reference sequence). J was trimmed by 10 bases and V by 3 bases; bases with no gene match: 7. The CDR3 spells CASSSGQGGNSPLHF. The CDR3 nucleotides are TGTGCCAGCAGCTCTGGACAGGGGGGTAACTCACCCCTCCACTTT.

The rearrangement uses TRBV28 and TRBJ1-6, with 9 bases identical to TRBD1. Trimming removed 5 bases from V and 9 bases from J; junction bases left unmatched: 8. The CDR3 is 15 amino acids. Germline CDR1 reads MDHEN; CDR2 reads SYDVKM. CDR3 loop: CASSESGQGFSPLHF. DNA for the CDR3: TGTGCCAGCAGTGAATCGGGACAGGGTTTTTCACCCCTCCACTTT.

The chain has TRBV11-2 and TRBJ2-7; possible D gene TRBD1, 6 bases. V lost 3 bases to trimming and J lost 6 bases, with 12 bases between them. Germline loops: CDR1 SGHAT, CDR2 FQNNGV. CDR3 length equals 13 residues. The CDR3 nucleotides read TGTGCCAGCAGCTTCAGGGGAATCTCCGAGCAGTACTTC. The encoded protein is CASSFRGISEQYF.

Comment on this clone: The CDR3 does not end in the conserved phenylalanine or tryptophan, so this is likely a read error. The DNA is omitted, as the CDR3 cannot be located on it reliably, and the CDR3 follows TCRdb's listing. Here the CDR3 reads CAWSVAGRTLFS. The V and J genes are TRBV30 and TRBJ2-3; TRBD2 reflects the table's D call only, with no check against the DNA. The CDR3 extends over 12 residues, inclusive of both ends. Germline V lookup: CDR1 GTSNPN, CDR2 SVGIG (reference sequence).

The genes are TRBV4-1 and TRBJ2-3, with 12 bases matching TRBD1. The germline CDR1 and CDR2 sequences are MGHRA and YSYEKL. The CDR3 runs 17 residues. With V trimmed by 1 base and J by 5 bases, 7 bases remained unmatched. CDR3 DNA sequence: TGCGCCAGCAGCCAAGCTCCGGGACAGGGGGCGGGAGATACGCAGTATTTT. Encoded protein: CASSQAPGQGAGDTQYF.

This clone is a singleton in its sample. The chain combines TRBV9 with TRBJ1-6, with 10 bases aligning to TRBD1. CDR1 SGDLS and CDR2 YYNGEE come from the germline V gene. J gave up 9 bases and V 4 bases, and 7 bases lay outside the gene matches. This CDR3 has 15 residues. The CDR3 DNA reads as TGTGCCAGCAGCATCGGACAGGGGGGTGGTTCACCCCTCCACTTT. Translated, it gives CASSIGQGGGSPLHF.

V is TRBV7-3 and J is TRBJ1-1; D is uncertain. CDR3 size: 14 residues. Trimming took off 5 bases at V and 0 bases at J, with 10 bases between the two ends. Germline V gene lookup returns CDR1 SGHTA and CDR2 FQGTGA. This CDR3 is CASSPSELNTEAFF. As DNA, the CDR3 is TGTGCCAGCAGCCCAAGCGAATTGAACACTGAAGCTTTCTTT.

J is TRBJ2-3 and V is TRBV7-9; TRBD2 matches at 14 bases. CDR1 and CDR2 (germline): SEHNR, FQNEAQ (reference sequence). The CDR3 is 17 residues long. Trimming at V came to 5 bases and at J to 8 bases, leaving 12 bases not matched to a gene. The CDR3 sequence is CASSRLAGGRSSATQYF. CDR3 in DNA: TGTGCCAGCAGCCGACTAGCGGGGGGGCGATCCTCAGCTACGCAGTATTTT. Drawing the rest from reference TRBV7-9 and TRBJ2-3, the complete variable domain is DTGVSQNPRHKITKRGQNVTFRCDPISEHNRLYWYRQTLGQGPEFLTYFQNEAQLEKSRLLSDRFSAERPKGSFSTLEIQRTEQGDSAMYLCASSRLAGGRSSATQYFGPGTRLTVL.

V and J are TRBV6-1 and TRBJ2-2; 8 bases agree with TRBD2. The CDR3 totals 15 residues. Germline V gives CDR1 MNHNS, CDR2 SASEGT. V shed 9 bases, J shed 4 bases, and the junction held 10 bases outside the gene matches. CDR3 in DNA: TGTGCCAGTACGGGAGGGCCCTTCTTCACCGGGGAGCTGTTTTTT. It codes for CASTGGPFFTGELFF.

This clone was recorded only once. The chain is built from TRBV11-2 and TRBJ2-7; the D gene is possibly TRBD1 (5 bases). The CDR3 has 14 residues. Germline CDR1 is SGHAT and CDR2 is FQNNGV. V was clipped by 3 bases and J by 2 bases, with 11 bases between them. CDR3: CASSLWTRAYEQYF. The CDR3 DNA is TGTGCCAGCAGCTTGTGGACACGGGCCTACGAGCAGTACTTC.

The gene calls are TRBV30 and TRBJ1-5; tentative D call: TRBD1 (6 bases). Germline CDR1 reads GTSNPN; CDR2 reads SVGIG (reference sequence). This CDR3 region has 14 residues. V was shortened by 4 bases and J by 1 base, with 11 bases between the two germline ends. The CDR3 region is CAWNYDRSNQPQHF. The CDR3 DNA sequence: TGTGCCTGGAACTACGACAGGAGCAATCAGCCCCAGCATTTT. The whole variable domain, remainder taken from reference TRBV30 and TRBJ1-5, is SQTIHQWPATLVQPVGSPLSLECTVEGTSNPNLYWYRQAAGRGLQLLFYSVGIGQISSEVPQNLSASRPQDRQFILSSKKLLLSDSGFYLCAWNYDRSNQPQHFGDGTRLSIL.

As DNA, the CDR3 is TGTGCCAGCAGCCAAGGGGGGGGATTGGGTCAGCCCCAGCATTTT. This encodes CASSQGGGLGQPQHF. The rearrangement joins TRBV14 to TRBJ1-5; TRBD1 might be the D (5 bases). Trimming removed 1 base from V and 6 bases from J, with 13 bases in between. Germline lookup yields CDR1 SGHDN and CDR2 FVKESK. The CDR3 sequence is 15 residues long. Full variable domain (rest looked up from reference TRBV14 and TRBJ1-5): EAGVTQFPSHSVIEKGQTVTLRCDPISGHDNLYWYRRVMGKEIKFLLHFVKESKQDESGMPNNRFLAERTGGTYSTLKVQPAELEDSGVYFCASSQGGGLGQPQHFGDGTRLSIL.

V and J are TRBV7-8 and TRBJ2-3; 10 nucleotides line up with TRBD1. Unmatched junction bases numbered 5, after V lost 4 bases and J lost 4 bases. Germline V lookup: CDR1 SGHVS, CDR2 FQNEAQ. The CDR3 totals 15 residues. This chain's CDR3 is CASSWKTGGADTQYF. DNA of the CDR3: TGTGCCAGCAGCTGGAAGACAGGGGGCGCAGATACGCAGTATTTT. The full variable domain, with the rest looked up from reference TRBV7-8 and TRBJ2-3, is GAGVSQSPRYKVAKRGQDVALRCDPISGHVSLFWYQQALGQGPEFLTYFQNEAQLDKSGLPSDRFFAERPEGSVSTLKIQRTQQEDSAVYLCASSWKTGGADTQYFGPGTRLTVL.

The rearrangement links TRBV2 to TRBJ2-7; D might be TRBD1 (5 bases). This CDR3 has 12 amino acids. The V gene lost 7 bases and the J gene lost 2 bases, with 9 bases spanning the gap. From germline, CDR1 is SNHLY and CDR2 FYNNEI. The CDR3 DNA is TGTGCCAGCAAAGACAGCGCCTACGAGCAGTACTTC. As protein: CASKDSAYEQYF.

The J gene is TRBJ1-4, the V gene TRBV4-1, with D possibly matching TRBD1 (6 bases). V lost 2 bases and J 5 bases, leaving 15 bases between the germline ends. CDR1 is MGHRA, CDR2 YSYEKL, per germline. The CDR3 sequence is 16 residues long. CDR3 in amino acids: CASSQPTGFANEKLFF. The CDR3 nucleotides read TGCGCCAGCAGCCAACCAACAGGGTTCGCGAATGAAAAACTGTTTTTT.

The genes are TRBV27 and TRBJ2-5; possible D gene TRBD1, 5 bases. The germline V and J ends were trimmed by 1 base and 5 bases, with 17 bases remaining between them. From germline, CDR1 is MNHEY and CDR2 SMNVEV (reference sequence). The CDR3 consists of 16 residues. In DNA, the CDR3 is TGTGCCAGCAGTTTATTAGGCCCGACAGTGCCGGAGACCCAGTACTTC. Protein sequence: CASSLLGPTVPETQYF.

This rearrangement joins TRBV4-3 to TRBJ1-5; weak D call: TRBD1 (6 bases). There are 14 residues in the CDR3. The germline gives CDR1 LGHNA, CDR2 YSLEER. The V end was cut by 1 base, the J end by 4 bases, with 8 bases between. The CDR3 spells CASSQGTDNQPQHF. The CDR3 DNA reads TGCGCCAGCAGCCAAGGGACAGATAATCAGCCCCAGCATTTT.

This chain joins TRBV19 and TRBJ2-1; TRBD1 might be the D (5 bases). The ends were cut back, 2 bases at V and 5 bases at J, with 10 bases in the middle. There are 14 residues in the CDR3. Germline V CDR1 and CDR2: LNHDA, SQIVND (reference sequence). DNA of the CDR3: TGTGCCAGTAGTATATTAGACAGAGACAATGAGCAGTTCTTC. Protein sequence: CASSILDRDNEQFF.

As concerns this clone: The same CDR3 is also encoded by other DNA sequences in this sample. CDR3 protein: CAWRGQNTGELFF. In nucleotides, the CDR3 is TGTGCCTGGAGGGGACAGAACACCGGGGAGCTGTTTTTT. The chain carries TRBV30 and TRBJ2-2; TRBD1 is a possible D gene (6 bases). Looked up from germline, CDR1 is GTSNPN and CDR2 is SVGIG (reference sequence). The CDR3 has 13 residues. V was cut by 3 bases and J by 1 base, with 6 bases left in between.

The J gene is TRBJ2-3, the V gene TRBV2; D is unclear. The germline gives CDR1 SNHLY, CDR2 FYNNEI. This CDR3 spans 16 amino acids. The V end lost 5 bases, the J end lost 8 bases, and 23 bases lay between the germline ends. DNA for the CDR3: TGTGCCAGCAGTAGCAGCGACGGTGGCCGACGGCGTACGCAGTATTTT. Translating gives CASSSSDGGRRRTQYF.

This clone has only one observation. The chain joins TRBV6-5 to TRBJ2-3; D is perhaps TRBD2 (6 bases). Trimming removed 1 base from V and 4 bases from J, with 9 bases in between. Germline V gene data show CDR1 as MNHEY and CDR2 as SVGAGI. CDR3 length: 14 amino acids. The CDR3 here is CASSYWRGSDTQYF. The CDR3 bases are TGTGCCAGCAGTTACTGGAGGGGTTCAGATACGCAGTATTTT.

The genes are TRBV2 and TRBJ2-3; 10 bases fit TRBD2. Germline V gives CDR1 SNHLY, CDR2 FYNNEI. CDR3 length equals 16 residues. J gave up 2 bases and V 6 bases, and 8 bases lay outside the gene matches. CDR3: CASSSRSGGPTDTQYF. The CDR3 DNA reads as TGTGCCAGCAGCTCTCGTAGCGGGGGGCCCACAGATACGCAGTATTTT.

This chain connects TRBV29-1 to TRBJ1-1; D uncertain. This CDR3 spans 10 amino acids. The germline CDR1 and CDR2 sequences are SQVTM and ANQGSEA. Deletions cut 6 bases from V and 3 bases from J, with 5 bases between. The CDR3 coding sequence is TGCAGCGTCTCCCACACTGAAGCTTTCTTT. This translates into CSVSHTEAFF.